The 26 T cell receptor beta chains reported below all come from one sample, sequenced in a study of cytomegalovirus exposure and HLA in healthy donors. PCR involved 60 Vbeta and 13 Jbeta primers. The method was immunoSEQ multiplex PCR; TCRdb's version includes in-frame clones alone and lacks a portion of them. The sample shows about 200,000 clones, 79% of them seen only once. Sequencing used PBMCs. These receptors were taken from a woman between 25 and 40 years old in good health and CMV-seropositive.

The gene calls are TRBV5-1 and TRBJ1-1, with TRBD1 as a possible D gene (6 bases). V was shortened by 0 bases and J by 0 bases, with 12 bases between the two germline ends. CDR1 and CDR2 (germline): SGHRS, YFSETQ. This CDR3 contains 16 residues. The CDR3 nucleotides read TGCGCCAGCAGCTTGGCCAGGGGCGCGGTGAACACTGAAGCTTTCTTT. Translation gives CASSLARGAVNTEAFF.

The V and J genes are TRBV6-5 and TRBJ2-3; possibly TRBD2 for D (6 bases). Trimming shortened V by 8 bases and J by 8 bases, and 11 bases separated the two germline ends. Germline V gives CDR1 MNHEY, CDR2 SVGAGI. The CDR3 sequence is 11 residues long. CDR3 region: CASGSGGTQYF. The CDR3 DNA reads as TGTGCCAGCGGGTCCGGGGGTACGCAGTATTTT.

The sample holds a few counts of this clone. V gene TRBV7-6 combines with J gene TRBJ2-7; possibly TRBD1 for D (5 bases). V was shortened by 4 bases and J by 3 bases, with 10 bases between the two germline ends. The CDR3 consists of 13 residues. Per the germline V gene, CDR1 is SGHVS and CDR2 is FNYEAQ. CDR3 protein: CASSSSQDYEQYF. DNA of the CDR3: TGTGCCAGCAGCTCATCACAGGACTACGAGCAGTACTTC. Full variable domain (remainder filled in from reference TRBV7-6 and TRBJ2-7): GAGVSQSPRYKVTKRGQDVALRCDPISGHVSLYWYRQALGQGPEFLTYFNYEAQQDKSGLPNDRFSAERPEGSISTLTIQRTEQRDSAMYRCASSSSQDYEQYFGPGTRLTVT.

The gene calls are TRBV7-9 and TRBJ2-7; 10 bases fit TRBD2. The germline gives CDR1 SEHNR, CDR2 FQNEAQ (reference sequence). CDR3 length equals 19 residues. Trimming at V came to 5 bases and at J to 2 bases, leaving 18 bases not matched to a gene. The CDR3 sequence: CASSLPGASGRAPPYEQYF. CDR3 nucleotide sequence: TGTGCCAGCAGCCTACCAGGCGCTAGCGGGAGAGCCCCCCCCTACGAGCAGTACTTC.

The gene calls are TRBV7-6 and TRBJ2-1; the match to TRBD1 covers 12 bases. The germline CDR1 and CDR2 sequences are SGHVS and FNYEAQ. CDR3 length equals 16 residues. V gave up 5 bases and J gave up 2 bases; unmatched junction bases: 4. CDR3 sequence (DNA): TGTGCCAGCAGCGACGGGACAGGGGGCGCCTACAATGAGCAGTTCTTC. Translating gives CASSDGTGGAYNEQFF.

The rearrangement joins TRBV4-3 to TRBJ2-2, with D possibly TRBD2 on 5 matching bases. The CDR3 length is 15 residues. The germline V gene has CDR1 LGHNA and CDR2 YSLEER. Trimming pared 1 base from V and 6 bases from J, leaving 12 bases between. CDR3 sequence: CASSQGVLAAGELFF. The CDR3 bases are TGCGCCAGCAGCCAAGGGGTCCTAGCCGCCGGGGAGCTGTTTTTT.

The chain carries TRBV11-3 and TRBJ2-7; 9 bases align to TRBD2. The V gene end was trimmed by 1 base and the J gene end by 3 bases; junction bases not matched to a gene: 10. Per the germline V gene, CDR1 is SGHNT and CDR2 is YENEEA. The CDR3 is 17 residues long. CDR3 loop: CASSLGPHAAGGYEQYF. For the CDR3, the DNA is TGTGCCAGCAGCTTAGGTCCGCACGCAGCGGGAGGCTACGAGCAGTACTTC.

The J gene is TRBJ2-1, the V gene TRBV19; 13 bases agree with TRBD2. This CDR3 spans 15 amino acids. Germline trimming cut 3 bases from V and 8 bases from J; bases unmatched to any gene: 4. Germline V gene lookup returns CDR1 LNHDA and CDR2 SQIVND (reference sequence). CDR3 bases: TGTGCCAGTAGTATCGGACTAGCGGGAGTTGATGAGCAGTTCTTC. This codes for CASSIGLAGVDEQFF. Full variable domain (missing parts from reference TRBV19 and TRBJ2-1): DGGITQSPKYLFRKEGQNVTLSCEQNLNHDAMYWYRQDPGQGLRLIYYSQIVNDFQKGDIAEGYSVSREKKESFPLTVTSAQKNPTAFYLCASSIGLAGVDEQFFGPGTRLTVL.

This chain connects TRBV6-5 to TRBJ2-5; 10 positions match TRBD2. With V trimmed by 2 bases and J by 7 bases, 7 bases remained unmatched. The CDR3 is made up of 15 amino acids. Germline V CDR1 and CDR2: MNHEY, SVGAGI. CDR3: CASSYASGGTGTQYF. The DNA of the CDR3 is TGTGCCAGCAGTTACGCTAGCGGGGGAACCGGGACCCAGTACTTC.

The V and J genes are TRBV5-4 and TRBJ1-1; D is unclear. Germline V gene data show CDR1 as SGHNT and CDR2 as YYREEE (reference sequence). The germline V and J ends were trimmed by 3 bases and 5 bases, with 14 bases remaining between them. This CDR3 contains 14 residues. The chain's CDR3 is CASSWKGVKTEAFF. CDR3 in DNA: TGTGCCAGCAGCTGGAAGGGAGTAAAAACTGAAGCTTTCTTT.

This clone was seen only a few times. The chain has TRBV9 and TRBJ2-1; TRBD2 is a possible D gene (5 bases). In germline, CDR1 is SGDLS, CDR2 YYNGEE. Trimming took 0 bases from V and 9 from J, leaving 7 bases between them. This CDR3 has 12 residues. The DNA of the CDR3 is TGTGCCAGCAGCGTAGGGGAGAGTGAGCAGTTCTTC. It translates to CASSVGESEQFF.

V gene TRBV6-1 combines with J gene TRBJ2-7; D is perhaps TRBD2 (6 bases). CDR3 size: 17 residues. V was pared by 0 bases and J by 5 bases, with 20 bases between. Germline-derived CDR1 and CDR2 are MNHNS and SASEGT. CDR3 amino acids: CASSEAFLGLLRDEQYF. CDR3 nucleotides: TGTGCCAGCAGTGAAGCCTTTTTGGGACTCCTTCGTGACGAGCAGTACTTC.

The chain couples TRBV19 to TRBJ1-1, with D possibly being TRBD1 (5 bases). The germline V gene encodes CDR1 LNHDA and CDR2 SQIVND (reference sequence). Trimming removed 5 bases from V and 3 bases from J, with 25 bases in between. This CDR3 region has 18 residues. The CDR3 DNA is TGTGCCAGTAGTTCCACAGGCGGATTGGGCAAATGGGACACTGAAGCTTTCTTT. Its protein product is CASSSTGGLGKWDTEAFF.

This chain links TRBV7-9 with TRBJ2-3; D might be TRBD1 (6 bases). V lost 3 bases to trimming and J lost 2 bases, with 12 bases between them. The germline V gene has CDR1 SEHNR and CDR2 FQNEAQ (reference sequence). CDR3 length: 15 amino acids. The CDR3 DNA follows: TGTGCCAGCAGCTTGGTGACAGGAAACACAGATACGCAGTATTTT. It specifies CASSLVTGNTDTQYF.

V and J are TRBV29-1 and TRBJ2-1, with TRBD1 identical over 7 bases. V lost 7 bases, J lost 4 bases, and 16 bases stayed unmatched. The CDR3 spans 16 residues. CDR1 SQVTM and CDR2 ANQGSEA come from the germline V gene. Here the CDR3 DNA reads TGCAGCGGACTGGGGCCGCGGACAGGACCATACAATGAGCAGTTCTTC. Protein sequence: CSGLGPRTGPYNEQFF.

The chain joins TRBV29-1 to TRBJ2-7, with 10 nucleotides matching TRBD1. Germline CDR1 reads SQVTM; CDR2 reads ANQGSEA. This CDR3 is 14 amino acids long. Losses at the gene ends were 4 bases for V and 5 bases for J; bases not matched to a gene: 8. The CDR3 DNA sequence: TGCAGCGTTGTCAGGACAGGGGGAATAGACGAGCAGTACTTC. Translation gives CSVVRTGGIDEQYF.

This sequence joins TRBV4-3 and TRBJ2-7, with TRBD1 matching 9 bases. J lost 5 bases, V lost 0 bases, and 11 bases had no gene match. Germline lookup yields CDR1 LGHNA and CDR2 YSLEER. The CDR3 contains 17 residues. CDR3 in amino acids: CASSQDLIGGQGNEQYF. CDR3 DNA sequence: TGCGCCAGCAGCCAAGATCTCATTGGGGGACAGGGCAACGAGCAGTACTTC.

V usage is TRBV7-2 and J usage is TRBJ2-2, with 11 bases identical to TRBD2. This CDR3 has 13 residues. Germline loops: CDR1 SGHTA, CDR2 FQGNSA. V lost 8 bases, J lost 5 bases, and 1 base stayed unmatched. The CDR3 coding sequence is TGTGCCAGCCGGACTAGCGGGACCGGGGAGCTGTTTTTT. Translating gives CASRTSGTGELFF.

The rearrangement uses TRBV11-2 and TRBJ2-5; 9 bases map to TRBD2. The length of the CDR3 is 16 residues. Germline CDR1 reads SGHAT; CDR2 reads FQNNGV. J was trimmed by 5 bases and V by 1 base; bases with no gene match: 8. CDR3 coding DNA: TGTGCCAGCAGCTTAGTAGGTAGCGGGAGTGGTGAGACCCAGTACTTC. It translates to CASSLVGSGSGETQYF.

The V gene is TRBV4-3, the J gene TRBJ2-1, with 9 bases matching TRBD2. CDR1 is LGHNA and CDR2 is YSLEER in the germline V gene. There are 14 residues in the CDR3. V dropped 0 bases and J dropped 8; count of bases not matched to a gene: 2. The CDR3 here is CASSQDRTSDEQFF. CDR3 bases: TGCGCCAGCAGCCAAGATAGGACTAGCGATGAGCAGTTCTTC.

This rearrangement joins TRBV18 to TRBJ1-3; 10 positions agree with TRBD1. CDR3 length: 17 residues. Per germline, CDR1 KGHSH and CDR2 LQKENI. V lost 6 bases and J lost 3; bases outside the gene matches: 11. CDR3 in DNA: TGTGCCAGCTCCGCGCAAGCCGGGACAGGGGTTGGAAACACCATATATTTT. Translated: CASSAQAGTGVGNTIYF.

J is TRBJ2-7 and V is TRBV12-5, with D possibly being TRBD2 (5 bases). This CDR3 has 15 amino acids. Deletions cut 0 bases from V and 3 bases from J, with 12 bases between. Germline CDR1 is LGHNT and CDR2 is FRNRAP. The CDR3 region has the DNA TGTGCTAGTGGTTTGGTACTAGGGAAGGTCTACGAGCAGTACTTC. Protein: CASGLVLGKVYEQYF.

The chain has TRBV7-9 and TRBJ1-3; 7 nucleotides agree with TRBD1. V gave up 4 bases and J gave up 7 bases; unmatched junction bases: 10. This CDR3 has 15 residues. Germline loops: CDR1 SEHNR, CDR2 FQNEAQ (reference sequence). CDR3 sequence reads: CASSYPLQGRNTIYF. CDR3 DNA: TGTGCCAGCAGCTACCCGCTACAGGGGCGTAACACCATATATTTT.

The V call is TRBV7-2, the J call TRBJ1-1, with a tentative D call TRBD1 (5 bases). From germline, CDR1 is SGHTA and CDR2 FQGNSA. Trimming stripped 3 bases from V and 1 base from J, with 12 bases between. There are 15 residues in the CDR3. CDR3 coding DNA: TGTGCCAGCAGCTTGGGGCGGATGCGGAACACTGAAGCTTTCTTT. The encoded protein is CASSLGRMRNTEAFF.

The chain is built from TRBV5-8 and TRBJ1-1, with D perhaps matching TRBD1 (5 bases). This CDR3 is 14 amino acids long. Germline CDR1 and CDR2: SGHTS and YDEGEE. The V end lost 5 bases, the J end lost 5 bases, and 16 bases lay between the germline ends. The CDR3 protein is CASSLSQGRTEAFF. The CDR3 nucleotides read TGTGCCAGCAGTCTCAGTCAGGGTCGGACTGAAGCTTTCTTT.

The chain joins TRBV27 to TRBJ1-5; D not certain. Germline V gene sequence: CDR1 MNHEY, CDR2 SMNVEV (reference sequence). V gave up 6 bases and J gave up 4 bases, with 7 bases separating them. CDR3 length: 12 amino acids. The CDR3 spells CASSARNQPQHF. Here the CDR3 DNA reads TGTGCCAGCAGCGCCAGAAATCAGCCCCAGCATTTT.